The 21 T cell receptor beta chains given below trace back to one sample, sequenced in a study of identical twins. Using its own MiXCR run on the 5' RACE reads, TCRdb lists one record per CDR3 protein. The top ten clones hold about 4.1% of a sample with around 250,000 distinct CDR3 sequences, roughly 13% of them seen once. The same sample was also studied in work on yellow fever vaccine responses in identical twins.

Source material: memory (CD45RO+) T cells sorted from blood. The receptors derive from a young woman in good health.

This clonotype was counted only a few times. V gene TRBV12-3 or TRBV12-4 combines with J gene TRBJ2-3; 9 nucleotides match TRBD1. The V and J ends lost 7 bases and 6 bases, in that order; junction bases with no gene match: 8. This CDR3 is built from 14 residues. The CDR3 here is CASNTGGWADTQYF. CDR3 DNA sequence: TGTGCCAGCAATACAGGGGGCTGGGCGGATACGCAGTATTTT.

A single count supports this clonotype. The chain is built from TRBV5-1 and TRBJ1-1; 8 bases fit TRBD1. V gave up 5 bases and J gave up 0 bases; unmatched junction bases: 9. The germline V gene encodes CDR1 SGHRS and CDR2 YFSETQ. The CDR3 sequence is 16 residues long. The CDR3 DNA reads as TGCGCCAGCAGACTCCGACCGGGACAGGTGAACACTGAAGCTTTCTTT. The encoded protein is CASRLRPGQVNTEAFF.

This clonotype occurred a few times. In DNA, the CDR3 is TGTGCCAGCTCATCCCTAGGGAGTCAGTACAATGAGCAGTTCTTC. Translation gives CASSSLGSQYNEQFF. The chain couples TRBV18 to TRBJ2-1; possibly TRBD2 for D (5 bases). Germline CDR1 is KGHSH and CDR2 is LQKENI. Trimming removed 5 bases from V and 4 bases from J, with 15 bases in between. The CDR3 runs 15 residues.

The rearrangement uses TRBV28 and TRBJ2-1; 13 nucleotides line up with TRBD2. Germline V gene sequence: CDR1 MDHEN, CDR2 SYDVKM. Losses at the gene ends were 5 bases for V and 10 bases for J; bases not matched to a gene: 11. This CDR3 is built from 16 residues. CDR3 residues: CASSPTGLAGDREQFF. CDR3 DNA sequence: TGTGCCAGCAGTCCTACCGGACTAGCGGGAGACCGAGAGCAGTTCTTC.

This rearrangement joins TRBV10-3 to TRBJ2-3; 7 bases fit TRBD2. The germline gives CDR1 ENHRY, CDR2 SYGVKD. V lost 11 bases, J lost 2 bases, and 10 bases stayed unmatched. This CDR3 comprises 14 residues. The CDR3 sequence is CAASRGVDTDTQYF. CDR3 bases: TGTGCCGCATCTCGGGGGGTAGACACAGATACGCAGTATTTT.

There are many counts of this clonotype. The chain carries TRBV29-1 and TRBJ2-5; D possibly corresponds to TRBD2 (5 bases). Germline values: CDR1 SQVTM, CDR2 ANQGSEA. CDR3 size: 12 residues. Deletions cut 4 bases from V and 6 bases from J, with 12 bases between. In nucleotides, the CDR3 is TGCAGCGTTGCGGCGGGTGATAAGACCCAGTACTTC. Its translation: CSVAAGDKTQYF.

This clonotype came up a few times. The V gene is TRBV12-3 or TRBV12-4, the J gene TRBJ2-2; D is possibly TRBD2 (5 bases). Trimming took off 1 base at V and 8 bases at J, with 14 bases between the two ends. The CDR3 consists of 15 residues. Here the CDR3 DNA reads TGTGCCAGCAGTTTAGTATCGGGAAAGGAGGGGGAGCTGTTTTTT. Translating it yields CASSLVSGKEGELFF.

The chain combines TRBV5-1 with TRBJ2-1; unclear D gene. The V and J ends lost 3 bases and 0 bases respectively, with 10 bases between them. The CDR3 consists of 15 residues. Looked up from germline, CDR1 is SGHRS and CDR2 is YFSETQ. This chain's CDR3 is CASSSASSSYNEQFF. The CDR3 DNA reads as TGCGCCAGCAGCTCCGCATCTAGCTCCTACAATGAGCAGTTCTTC.

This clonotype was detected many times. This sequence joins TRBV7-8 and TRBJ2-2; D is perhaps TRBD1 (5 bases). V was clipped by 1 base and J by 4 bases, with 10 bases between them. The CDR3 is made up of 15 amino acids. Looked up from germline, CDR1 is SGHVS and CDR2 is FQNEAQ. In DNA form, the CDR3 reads TGTGCCAGCAGCTTAGTAGGGGTTAGCACCGGGGAGCTGTTTTTT. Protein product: CASSLVGVSTGELFF. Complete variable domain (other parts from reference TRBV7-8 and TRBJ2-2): GAGVSQSPRYKVAKRGQDVALRCDPISGHVSLFWYQQALGQGPEFLTYFQNEAQLDKSGLPSDRFFAERPEGSVSTLKIQRTQQEDSAVYLCASSLVGVSTGELFFGEGSRLTVL.

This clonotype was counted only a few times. The CDR3 sequence: CASSVTGGEAFF. The CDR3 DNA is TGTGCCAGCAGTGTAACGGGGGGAGAAGCTTTCTTT. The chain is built from TRBV27 and TRBJ1-1; a possible D gene is TRBD1 (5 bases). The V and J ends lost 5 bases and 8 bases respectively, with 12 bases between them. The CDR3 is 12 amino acids. Germline CDR1 and CDR2: MNHEY and SMNVEV (reference sequence).

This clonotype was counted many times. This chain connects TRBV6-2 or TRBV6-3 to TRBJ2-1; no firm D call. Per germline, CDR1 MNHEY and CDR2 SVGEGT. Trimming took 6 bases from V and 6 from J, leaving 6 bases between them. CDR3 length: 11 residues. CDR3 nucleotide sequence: TGTGCCAGCAGCCATAGCAATGAGCAGTTCTTC. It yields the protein CASSHSNEQFF.

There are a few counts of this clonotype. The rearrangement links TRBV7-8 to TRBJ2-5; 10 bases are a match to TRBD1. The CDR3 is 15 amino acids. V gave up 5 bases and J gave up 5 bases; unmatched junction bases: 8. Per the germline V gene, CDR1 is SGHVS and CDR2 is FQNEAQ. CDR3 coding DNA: TGTGCCAGCAGCCGTCGGGACAGGGGCGGGGAGACCCAGTACTTC. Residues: CASSRRDRGGETQYF.

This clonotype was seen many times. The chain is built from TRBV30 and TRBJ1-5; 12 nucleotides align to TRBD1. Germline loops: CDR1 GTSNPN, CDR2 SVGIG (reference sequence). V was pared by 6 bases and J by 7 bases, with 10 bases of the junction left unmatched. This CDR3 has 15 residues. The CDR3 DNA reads TGTGCCTGTTCTCCGGGACAGGGGGCGAGGCAGCCCCAGCATTTT. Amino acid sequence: CACSPGQGARQPQHF.

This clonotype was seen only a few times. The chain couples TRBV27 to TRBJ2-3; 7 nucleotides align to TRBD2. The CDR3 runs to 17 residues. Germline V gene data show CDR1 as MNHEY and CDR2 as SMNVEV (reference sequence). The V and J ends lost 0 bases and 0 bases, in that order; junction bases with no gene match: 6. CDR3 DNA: TGTGCCAGCAGTTTATCAAGTGCCGGGAGGAGCACAGATACGCAGTATTTT. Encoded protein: CASSLSSAGRSTDTQYF.

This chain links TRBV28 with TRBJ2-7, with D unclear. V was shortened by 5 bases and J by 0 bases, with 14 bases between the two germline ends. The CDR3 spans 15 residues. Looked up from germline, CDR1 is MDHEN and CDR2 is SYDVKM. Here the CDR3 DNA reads TGTGCCAGCAGTGCAGGATTCAGGAGCTCCTACGAGCAGTACTTC. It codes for CASSAGFRSSYEQYF.

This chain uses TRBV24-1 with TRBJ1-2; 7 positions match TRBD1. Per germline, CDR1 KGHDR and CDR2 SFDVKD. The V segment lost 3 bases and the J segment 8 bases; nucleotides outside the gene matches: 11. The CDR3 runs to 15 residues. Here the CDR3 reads CATSDTLQGRGGYTF. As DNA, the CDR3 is TGTGCCACCAGTGATACCCTACAGGGGAGAGGAGGCTACACCTTC.

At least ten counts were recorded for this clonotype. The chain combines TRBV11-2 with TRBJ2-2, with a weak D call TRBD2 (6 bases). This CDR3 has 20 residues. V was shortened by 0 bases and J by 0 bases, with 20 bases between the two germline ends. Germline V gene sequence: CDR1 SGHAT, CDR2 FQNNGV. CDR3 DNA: TGTGCCAGCAGCTTAGAGGGGGGTTGGAGGGGACTCACGAACACCGGGGAGCTGTTTTTT. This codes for CASSLEGGWRGLTNTGELFF.

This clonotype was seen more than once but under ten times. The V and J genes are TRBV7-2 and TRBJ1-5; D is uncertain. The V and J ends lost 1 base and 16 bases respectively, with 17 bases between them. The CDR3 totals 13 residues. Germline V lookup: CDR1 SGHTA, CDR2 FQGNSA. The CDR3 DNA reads TGTGCCAGCAGCTTAGACGCGGGCTCGGATCTTCATTTT. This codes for CASSLDAGSDLHF.

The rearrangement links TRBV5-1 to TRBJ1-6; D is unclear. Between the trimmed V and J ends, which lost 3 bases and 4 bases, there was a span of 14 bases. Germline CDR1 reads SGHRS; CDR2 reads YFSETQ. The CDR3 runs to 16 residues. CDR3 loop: CASSSGRAGYNSPLHF. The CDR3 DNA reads TGCGCCAGCAGCTCGGGCCGGGCCGGGTATAATTCACCCCTCCACTTT.

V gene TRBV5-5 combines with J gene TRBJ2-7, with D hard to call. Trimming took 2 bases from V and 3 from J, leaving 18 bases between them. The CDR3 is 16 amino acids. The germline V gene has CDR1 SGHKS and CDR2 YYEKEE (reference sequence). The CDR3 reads CASSLMAASRGYEQYF. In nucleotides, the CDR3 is TGTGCCAGCAGCTTAATGGCAGCCTCTCGCGGCTACGAGCAGTACTTC.

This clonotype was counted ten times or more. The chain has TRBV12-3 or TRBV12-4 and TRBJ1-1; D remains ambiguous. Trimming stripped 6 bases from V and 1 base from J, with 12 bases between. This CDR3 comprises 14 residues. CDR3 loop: CASRNEVGNTEAFF. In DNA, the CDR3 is TGTGCCAGCAGGAATGAGGTGGGGAACACTGAAGCTTTCTTT.